This is a list of T cell receptor beta chains from one sample in a study of blood T cell repertoires in COVID-19. The table came from immunoSEQ multiplex PCR; TCRdb's copy has only in-frame clones and leaves some out. The sample lists roughly 30,000 clones; 87% were seen once. Sample: peripheral blood. These receptors were collected from a human donor in a cohort sampled during active COVID-19. The CDR3 runs from the conserved cysteine through the conserved F or W. Each record gives: V gene, D gene, J gene, clone size, CDR3 protein, CDR3 DNA. D genes are given only for firm matches. The size of a clone is reported for some rows only, either as once, few or many, or as a class for expanded clones.

v_call: TRBV6-2/TRBV6-3; d_call: TRBD1; j_call: TRBJ2-1; clone_size: .; cdr3_aa: CASSRQGVRDEQFF; cdr3_nt: TGTGCCAGCAGTCGTCAGGGGGTAAGGGATGAGCAGTTCTTC
v_call: TRBV11-3; d_call: .; j_call: TRBJ2-1; clone_size: .; cdr3_aa: CASSLSYYNEQFF; cdr3_nt: TGTGCCAGCAGCTTAAGCTATTACAATGAGCAGTTCTTC
v_call: TRBV2; d_call: TRBD1; j_call: TRBJ1-1; clone_size: .; cdr3_aa: CASRATGGVGTEAFF; cdr3_nt: TGTGCCAGCAGAGCGACAGGGGGCGTGGGCACTGAAGCTTTCTTT
v_call: TRBV19; d_call: TRBD1; j_call: TRBJ1-6; clone_size: .; cdr3_aa: CASSPEDGTAYNSPLHF; cdr3_nt: TGTGCCAGTAGTCCCGAGGACGGGACAGCTTATAATTCACCCCTCCACTTT
v_call: TRBV6-4; d_call: .; j_call: TRBJ1-5; clone_size: .; cdr3_aa: CASSEQADQPQHF; cdr3_nt: TGTGCCAGCAGTGAACAGGCGGATCAGCCCCAGCATTTT
v_call: TRBV9; d_call: TRBD1; j_call: TRBJ2-7; clone_size: .; cdr3_aa: CASSGRDRGYEQYF; cdr3_nt: TGTGCCAGCAGCGGCCGGGACAGGGGCTACGAGCAGTACTTC
v_call: TRBV6-2/TRBV6-3; d_call: .; j_call: TRBJ2-6; clone_size: .; cdr3_aa: CASSHRPGANVLTF; cdr3_nt: TGTGCCAGCAGTCACAGGCCTGGGGCCAACGTCCTGACTTTC
v_call: TRBV10-3; d_call: .; j_call: TRBJ2-1; clone_size: .; cdr3_aa: CAITEGNEQFF; cdr3_nt: TGTGCCATCACAGAGGGTAATGAGCAGTTCTTC
v_call: TRBV5-5; d_call: .; j_call: TRBJ2-7; clone_size: once; cdr3_aa: CASSLDSTRDEQYF; cdr3_nt: TGTGCCAGCAGCCTGGACAGTACCCGAGACGAGCAGTACTTC
v_call: TRBV27; d_call: TRBD2; j_call: TRBJ2-7; clone_size: .; cdr3_aa: CASSSLQRGPTYEQYF; cdr3_nt: TGTGCCAGCAGTTCCCTCCAGCGGGGCCCAACCTACGAGCAGTACTTC
v_call: TRBV6-5; d_call: TRBD1; j_call: TRBJ2-5; clone_size: .; cdr3_aa: CASRGQVQETQYF; cdr3_nt: TGTGCCAGCAGGGGACAGGTTCAAGAGACCCAGTACTTC
v_call: TRBV5-5; d_call: .; j_call: TRBJ1-4; clone_size: .; cdr3_aa: CASSLAGNEKLFF; cdr3_nt: TGTGCCAGCAGCTTGGCAGGGAATGAAAAACTGTTTTTT
v_call: TRBV2; d_call: TRBD2; j_call: TRBJ2-7; clone_size: .; cdr3_aa: CASSLAGGSSYEQYF; cdr3_nt: TGTGCCAGCAGTCTAGCGGGGGGTTCCTCCTACGAGCAGTACTTC
v_call: TRBV5-1; d_call: TRBD1; j_call: TRBJ1-2; clone_size: .; cdr3_aa: CASSLTTGVNGYTF; cdr3_nt: TGCGCCAGCAGCTTGACGACAGGGGTGAATGGCTACACCTTC
v_call: TRBV2; d_call: .; j_call: TRBJ2-3; clone_size: .; cdr3_aa: CASSEAVGGGGTDTQYF; cdr3_nt: TGTGCCAGCAGTGAAGCGGTGGGGGGTGGTGGCACAGATACGCAGTATTTT
v_call: TRBV6-5; d_call: .; j_call: TRBJ1-6; clone_size: .; cdr3_aa: CASRREWDNSPLHF; cdr3_nt: TGTGCCAGCAGGAGGGAATGGGATAATTCACCCCTCCACTTT
v_call: TRBV7-2; d_call: TRBD2; j_call: TRBJ2-7; clone_size: .; cdr3_aa: CASSLVAGGTPYEQYF; cdr3_nt: TGTGCCAGCAGCTTAGTCGCGGGAGGTACCCCCTACGAGCAGTACTTC
v_call: TRBV4-3; d_call: .; j_call: TRBJ1-6; clone_size: .; cdr3_aa: CASSQVRTRNSPLHF; cdr3_nt: TGCGCCAGCAGCCAAGTCCGAACCCGGAATTCACCCCTCCACTTT
v_call: TRBV28; d_call: TRBD1; j_call: TRBJ1-3; clone_size: .; cdr3_aa: CASSQGQFSGNTIYF; cdr3_nt: TGTGCCAGCAGTCAGGGACAGTTCTCTGGAAACACCATATATTTT
v_call: TRBV2; d_call: TRBD1; j_call: TRBJ2-7; clone_size: few; cdr3_aa: CASSDFPTGGLYEQYF; cdr3_nt: TGTGCCAGCAGTGACTTTCCGACAGGGGGTTTGTACGAGCAGTACTTC
v_call: TRBV19; d_call: .; j_call: TRBJ1-2; clone_size: .; cdr3_aa: CATSTGGGSGYGYTF; cdr3_nt: TGTGCCACCTCCACCGGGGGGGGTTCGGGCTATGGCTACACCTTC
v_call: TRBV7-2; d_call: .; j_call: TRBJ1-6; clone_size: .; cdr3_aa: CASSPTAVRNSPLHF; cdr3_nt: TGTGCCAGCAGCCCTACGGCGGTCCGAAATTCACCCCTCCACTTT
v_call: TRBV11-2; d_call: .; j_call: TRBJ2-3; clone_size: .; cdr3_aa: CASSLELGRGRKDTQYF; cdr3_nt: TGTGCCAGCAGCTTAGAGTTGGGCAGGGGCAGAAAAGATACGCAGTATTTT
v_call: TRBV5-1; d_call: .; j_call: TRBJ2-7; clone_size: .; cdr3_aa: CASSLGEAYEQYF; cdr3_nt: TGCGCCAGCAGCCTGGGGGAGGCCTACGAGCAGTACTTC
v_call: TRBV11-3; d_call: .; j_call: TRBJ2-7; clone_size: .; cdr3_aa: CASSLGRGTYEQYF; cdr3_nt: TGTGCCAGCAGCTTAGGACGGGGAACCTACGAGCAGTACTTC
v_call: TRBV9; d_call: .; j_call: TRBJ1-5; clone_size: .; cdr3_aa: CASSEGDGNQPQHF; cdr3_nt: TGTGCCAGCAGCGAGGGGGATGGCAATCAGCCCCAGCATTTT
v_call: TRBV11-2; d_call: TRBD1; j_call: TRBJ2-5; clone_size: .; cdr3_aa: CASMATGGETQYF; cdr3_nt: TGTGCCAGCATGGCTACAGGGGGCGAGACCCAGTACTTC
v_call: TRBV27; d_call: TRBD1; j_call: TRBJ1-6; clone_size: .; cdr3_aa: CASSSLPGQNNSPLHF; cdr3_nt: TGTGCCAGCAGTTCTCTCCCGGGACAGAATAATTCACCCCTCCACTTT
v_call: TRBV10-2; d_call: .; j_call: TRBJ1-2; clone_size: .; cdr3_aa: CASRDGFYGYTF; cdr3_nt: TGCGCCAGCAGAGACGGGTTCTATGGCTACACCTTC
v_call: TRBV6-6; d_call: .; j_call: TRBJ2-7; clone_size: .; cdr3_aa: CASSFTGSSYEQYF; cdr3_nt: TGTGCCAGCAGTTTTACAGGGTCCTCCTACGAGCAGTACTTC
v_call: TRBV2; d_call: TRBD2; j_call: TRBJ2-7; clone_size: .; cdr3_aa: CASGREGAYEQYF; cdr3_nt: TGTGCCAGCGGGCGGGAGGGTGCCTACGAGCAGTACTTC
v_call: TRBV14; d_call: .; j_call: TRBJ2-7; clone_size: .; cdr3_aa: CASSQGIGSGEQYF; cdr3_nt: TGTGCCAGCAGCCAAGGGATCGGGTCTGGCGAGCAGTACTTC
v_call: TRBV9; d_call: .; j_call: TRBJ2-7; clone_size: .; cdr3_aa: CASSVAGSGAIYEQYF; cdr3_nt: TGTGCCAGCAGCGTAGCTGGGTCAGGGGCCATCTACGAGCAGTACTTC
v_call: TRBV5-5; d_call: .; j_call: TRBJ2-7; clone_size: .; cdr3_aa: CASSLAGGPTAYEQYF; cdr3_nt: TGTGCCAGCAGCTTGGCCGGGGGACCTACGGCCTACGAGCAGTACTTC
v_call: TRBV2; d_call: .; j_call: TRBJ2-7; clone_size: .; cdr3_aa: CASSTFWASNYEQYF; cdr3_nt: TGTGCCAGCAGCACCTTCTGGGCCTCGAACTACGAGCAGTACTTC
v_call: TRBV5-1; d_call: TRBD1; j_call: TRBJ1-3; clone_size: .; cdr3_aa: CASSPEKQGSGNTIYF; cdr3_nt: TGCGCCAGCAGCCCCGAGAAACAGGGGTCTGGAAACACCATATATTTT
v_call: TRBV11-3; d_call: TRBD1; j_call: TRBJ2-4; clone_size: .; cdr3_aa: CASRQNRGLNIQYF; cdr3_nt: TGTGCCAGCAGACAGAACAGGGGGCTGAACATTCAGTACTTC
v_call: TRBV19; d_call: .; j_call: TRBJ2-1; clone_size: .; cdr3_aa: CASSIRALGVYPYNEQFF; cdr3_nt: TGTGCCAGTAGTATTCGGGCCCTGGGAGTCTACCCCTACAATGAGCAGTTCTTC
v_call: TRBV29-1; d_call: .; j_call: TRBJ1-2; clone_size: once; cdr3_aa: CSVDKWEGPDGYTF; cdr3_nt: TGCAGCGTTGACAAATGGGAGGGGCCAGATGGCTACACCTTC
v_call: TRBV7-9; d_call: TRBD1; j_call: TRBJ1-1; clone_size: once; cdr3_aa: CASRRGQGSEAFF; cdr3_nt: TGTGCCAGCAGGCGCGGACAGGGGTCAGAAGCTTTCTTT
v_call: TRBV5-1; d_call: .; j_call: TRBJ2-2; clone_size: .; cdr3_aa: CASSLVSQGTGELFF; cdr3_nt: TGCGCCAGCAGCTTGGTTTCCCAGGGCACCGGGGAGCTGTTTTTT
v_call: TRBV19; d_call: TRBD1; j_call: TRBJ2-5; clone_size: .; cdr3_aa: CASSTSRTGIETQYF; cdr3_nt: TGTGCCAGTAGTACCTCCAGGACAGGGATAGAGACCCAGTACTTC
v_call: TRBV3-1/TRBV3-2; d_call: .; j_call: TRBJ1-1; clone_size: .; cdr3_aa: CASRRGEDTEAFF; cdr3_nt: TGTGCCAGCAGGCGGGGGGAGGACACTGAAGCTTTCTTT
v_call: TRBV18; d_call: TRBD1; j_call: TRBJ1-1; clone_size: once; cdr3_aa: CASSPQTGGTEAFF; cdr3_nt: TGTGCCAGCTCACCACAAACAGGGGGGACTGAAGCTTTCTTT
v_call: TRBV7-9; d_call: TRBD2; j_call: TRBJ2-3; clone_size: .; cdr3_aa: CASSLGSGGAADTQYF; cdr3_nt: TGTGCCAGCAGCTTAGGCAGCGGGGGGGCAGCAGATACGCAGTATTTT
v_call: TRBV5-1; d_call: .; j_call: TRBJ2-1; clone_size: .; cdr3_aa: CASSLDSNEQFF; cdr3_nt: TGCGCCAGCAGCTTGGATAGCAATGAGCAGTTCTTC
v_call: TRBV11-2; d_call: TRBD1; j_call: TRBJ2-5; clone_size: .; cdr3_aa: CASSPGQGGETQYF; cdr3_nt: TGTGCCAGCAGCCCGGGACAGGGGGGGGAGACCCAGTACTTC
v_call: TRBV19; d_call: TRBD2; j_call: TRBJ2-1; clone_size: .; cdr3_aa: CASSSSTSGRNNEQFF; cdr3_nt: TGTGCCAGTAGCTCCTCGACTAGCGGGAGGAACAATGAGCAGTTCTTC
v_call: TRBV27; d_call: .; j_call: TRBJ2-5; clone_size: .; cdr3_aa: CASSSPAANQETQYF; cdr3_nt: TGTGCCAGCAGTTCCCCAGCGGCTAACCAAGAGACCCAGTACTTC
v_call: TRBV19; d_call: .; j_call: TRBJ2-1; clone_size: .; cdr3_aa: CASSMGQSFEQFF; cdr3_nt: TGTGCCAGTAGTATGGGGCAGAGCTTTGAGCAGTTCTTC
v_call: TRBV15; d_call: .; j_call: TRBJ2-7; clone_size: .; cdr3_aa: CATSRDGVTPREQYF; cdr3_nt: TGTGCCACCAGCAGAGATGGAGTCACCCCTAGGGAGCAGTACTTC
v_call: TRBV7-2; d_call: .; j_call: TRBJ1-5; clone_size: .; cdr3_aa: CASSSPTAGSNQPQHF; cdr3_nt: TGTGCCAGCAGCTCACCGACAGCGGGTAGCAATCAGCCCCAGCATTTT
v_call: TRBV13; d_call: .; j_call: TRBJ1-3; clone_size: once; cdr3_aa: CASSLGRANGNTIYF; cdr3_nt: TGTGCCAGCAGCTTGGGCAGGGCGAATGGAAACACCATATATTTT
v_call: TRBV4-1; d_call: .; j_call: TRBJ1-1; clone_size: .; cdr3_aa: CASSQAPLPTGNTEAFF; cdr3_nt: TGCGCCAGCAGCCAAGCCCCCCTACCGACAGGGAACACTGAAGCTTTCTTT
v_call: TRBV5-1; d_call: TRBD1; j_call: TRBJ2-3; clone_size: .; cdr3_aa: CASSLGGTGWPDTQYF; cdr3_nt: TGCGCCAGCAGCTTGGGGGGGACAGGGTGGCCAGATACGCAGTATTTT
v_call: TRBV1; d_call: .; j_call: TRBJ1-2; clone_size: .; cdr3_aa: CTSSSNQGRFNYGYTF; cdr3_nt: TGCACCAGCAGCTCTAACCAGGGTCGTTTTAACTATGGCTACACCTTC
v_call: TRBV5-4; d_call: TRBD2; j_call: TRBJ2-7; clone_size: .; cdr3_aa: CASSLTSGYEQYF; cdr3_nt: TGTGCCAGCAGCTTGACTAGCGGCTACGAGCAGTACTTC
v_call: TRBV10-3; d_call: TRBD1; j_call: TRBJ2-5; clone_size: once; cdr3_aa: CAIGTGEETQYF; cdr3_nt: TGTGCCATCGGGACAGGGGAAGAGACCCAGTACTTC
v_call: TRBV3-1/TRBV3-2; d_call: .; j_call: TRBJ2-3; clone_size: .; cdr3_aa: CASSSTEADTQYF; cdr3_nt: TGTGCCAGCAGCTCTACCGAGGCAGATACGCAGTATTTT